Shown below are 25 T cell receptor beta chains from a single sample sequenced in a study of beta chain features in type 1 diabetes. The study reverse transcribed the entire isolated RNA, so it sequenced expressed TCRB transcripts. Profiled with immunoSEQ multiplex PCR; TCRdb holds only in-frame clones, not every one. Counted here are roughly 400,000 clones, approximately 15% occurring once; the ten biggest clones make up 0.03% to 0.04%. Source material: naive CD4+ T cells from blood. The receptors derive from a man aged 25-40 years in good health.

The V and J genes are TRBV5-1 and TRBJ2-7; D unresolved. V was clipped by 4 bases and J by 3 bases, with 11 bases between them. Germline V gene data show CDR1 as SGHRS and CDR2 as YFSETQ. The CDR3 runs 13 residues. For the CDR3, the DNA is TGCGCCAGCAGCCCCGACATGGGCTACGAGCAGTACGTC. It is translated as CASSPDMGYEQYV.

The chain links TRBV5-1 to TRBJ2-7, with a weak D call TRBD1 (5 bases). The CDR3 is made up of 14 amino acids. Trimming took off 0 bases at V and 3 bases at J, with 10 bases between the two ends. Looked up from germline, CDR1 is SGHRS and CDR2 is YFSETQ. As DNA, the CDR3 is TGCGCCAGCAGCTTGGCAGGGATCGGCTACGAGCAGTACGTC. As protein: CASSLAGIGYEQYV.

In nucleotides, the CDR3 is TGTGCCAGCAGCACTCTAGCGGGAGCGCGCTACAATGAGCAGTTCTTC. It translates to CASSTLAGARYNEQFF. The chain employs TRBV11-3 and TRBJ2-1, with 10 bases identical to TRBD2. J gave up 3 bases and V 5 bases, and 7 bases lay outside the gene matches. This CDR3 spans 16 amino acids. Germline CDR1 SGHNT, CDR2 YENEEA.

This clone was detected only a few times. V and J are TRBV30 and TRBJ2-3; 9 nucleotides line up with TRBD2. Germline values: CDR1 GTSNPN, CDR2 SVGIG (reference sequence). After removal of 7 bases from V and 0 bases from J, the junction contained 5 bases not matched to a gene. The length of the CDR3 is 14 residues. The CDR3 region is CASNSGRSTDTQYF. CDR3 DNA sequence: TGTGCCTCAAATAGCGGGAGAAGCACAGATACGCAGTATTTT.

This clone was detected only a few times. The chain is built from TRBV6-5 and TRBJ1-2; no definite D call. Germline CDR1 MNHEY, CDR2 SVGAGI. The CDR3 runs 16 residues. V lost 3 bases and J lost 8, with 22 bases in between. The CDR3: CASSYSTGARPGGYTF. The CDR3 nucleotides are TGTGCCAGCAGTTATTCGACGGGTGCGCGTCCCGGCGGCTACACCTTC.

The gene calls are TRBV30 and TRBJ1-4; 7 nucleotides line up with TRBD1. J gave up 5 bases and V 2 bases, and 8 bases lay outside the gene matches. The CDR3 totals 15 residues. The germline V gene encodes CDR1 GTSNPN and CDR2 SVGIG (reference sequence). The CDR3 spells CAWSLPGQANEKLFF. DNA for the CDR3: TGTGCCTGGAGTCTTCCTGGACAGGCAAATGAAAAACTGTTTTTT.

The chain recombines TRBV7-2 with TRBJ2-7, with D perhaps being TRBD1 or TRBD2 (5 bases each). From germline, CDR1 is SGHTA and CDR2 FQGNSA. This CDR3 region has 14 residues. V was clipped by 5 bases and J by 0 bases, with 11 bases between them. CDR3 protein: CASSATRGSYEQYV. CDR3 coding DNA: TGTGCCAGCAGCGCCACTAGGGGCTCCTACGAGCAGTACGTC.

In DNA, the CDR3 is TGTGCCATCAGAGGGACTAGCGGGTCCGGAGATACGCAGTATTTT. Protein: CAIRGTSGSGDTQYF. V is TRBV10-3 and J is TRBJ2-3, with 12 nucleotides matching TRBD2. The V and J ends lost 6 bases and 5 bases, in that order; junction bases with no gene match: 6. The CDR3 has 15 amino acids. Germline V gives CDR1 ENHRY, CDR2 SYGVKD.

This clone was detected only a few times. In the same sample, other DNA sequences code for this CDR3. CDR3 coding DNA: TGTGCCAGCAGCCAAGTAGGGGTTAACTATGGCTACACCTTC. Translation: CASSQVGVNYGYTF. The genes are TRBV14 and TRBJ1-2; D might be TRBD1 (5 bases). The V end lost 1 base, the J end lost 1 base, and 7 bases lay between the germline ends. CDR3 length: 14 amino acids. Germline-derived CDR1 and CDR2 are SGHDN and FVKESK.

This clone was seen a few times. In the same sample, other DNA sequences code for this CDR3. The CDR3 nucleotides read TGTGCCAGCTCACCTCGGACAGAGAACACTGAAGCTTTCTTT. Protein product: CASSPRTENTEAFF. This chain joins TRBV18 and TRBJ1-1; a possible D gene is TRBD1 (6 bases). The V gene's germline CDR1 is KGHSH and CDR2 LQKENI. The CDR3 extends over 14 amino acids. V was clipped by 3 bases and J by 1 base, with 9 bases between them. Combining the CDR3 with reference TRBV18 and TRBJ1-1 gives the whole variable domain NAGVMQNPRHLVRRRGQEARLRCSPMKGHSHVYWYRQLPEEGLKFMVYLQKENIIDESGMPKERFSAEFPKEGPSILRIQQVVRGDSAAYFCASSPRTENTEAFFGQGTRLTVV.

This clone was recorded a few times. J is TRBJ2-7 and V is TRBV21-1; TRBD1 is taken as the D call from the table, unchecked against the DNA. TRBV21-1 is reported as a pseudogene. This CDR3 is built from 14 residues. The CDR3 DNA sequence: TGTGCCAGCAGCAAAAGGGACAGGGGCTACGAGCAGTACTTC. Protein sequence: CASSKRDRGYEQYF.

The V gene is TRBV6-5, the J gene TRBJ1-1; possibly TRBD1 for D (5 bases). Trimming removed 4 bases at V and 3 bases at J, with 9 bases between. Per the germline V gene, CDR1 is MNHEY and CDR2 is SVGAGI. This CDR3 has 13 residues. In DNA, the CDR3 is TGTGCCAGCAGTTTCCAGACAGACACTGAAGCTTTCTTT. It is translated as CASSFQTDTEAFF.

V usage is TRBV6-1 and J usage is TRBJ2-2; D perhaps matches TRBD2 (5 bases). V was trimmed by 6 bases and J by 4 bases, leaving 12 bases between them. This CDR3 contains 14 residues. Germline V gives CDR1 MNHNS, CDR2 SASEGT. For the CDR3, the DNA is TGTGCCAGCAGCATGGACTGGTCCACCGGGGAGCTGTTTTTT. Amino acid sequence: CASSMDWSTGELFF.

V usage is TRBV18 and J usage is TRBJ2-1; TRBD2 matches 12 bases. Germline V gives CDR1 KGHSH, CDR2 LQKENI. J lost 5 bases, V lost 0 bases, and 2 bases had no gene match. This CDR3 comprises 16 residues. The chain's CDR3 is CASSPPPSGRDNEQFF. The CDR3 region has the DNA TGTGCCAGCTCACCACCGCCTAGCGGGAGGGACAATGAGCAGTTCTTC. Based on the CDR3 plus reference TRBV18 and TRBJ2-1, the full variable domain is NAGVMQNPRHLVRRRGQEARLRCSPMKGHSHVYWYRQLPEEGLKFMVYLQKENIIDESGMPKERFSAEFPKEGPSILRIQQVVRGDSAAYFCASSPPPSGRDNEQFFGPGTRLTVL.

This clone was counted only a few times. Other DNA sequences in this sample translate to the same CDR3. This CDR3 reads CSVAHNSNQPQHF. The CDR3 nucleotides are TGCAGCGTTGCCCATAATAGCAATCAGCCCCAGCATTTT. V and J are TRBV29-1 and TRBJ1-5, with D unclear. CDR3 size: 13 residues. Per the germline V gene, CDR1 is SQVTM and CDR2 is ANQGSEA. V lost 4 bases and J 0 bases, leaving 7 bases between the germline ends. Based on the CDR3 plus reference TRBV29-1 and TRBJ1-5, the full variable domain is SAVISQKPSRDICQRGTSLTIQCQVDSQVTMMFWYRQQPGQSLTLIATANQGSEATYESGFVIDKFPISRPNLTFSTLTVSNMSPEDSSIYLCSVAHNSNQPQHFGDGTRLSIL.

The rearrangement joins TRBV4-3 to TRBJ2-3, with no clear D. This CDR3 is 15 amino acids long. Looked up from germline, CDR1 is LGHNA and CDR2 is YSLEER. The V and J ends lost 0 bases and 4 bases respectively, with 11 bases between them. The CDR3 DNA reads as TGCGCCAGCAGCCAAGACCCTTCGGCTGCAGATACGCAGTATTTT. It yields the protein CASSQDPSAADTQYF.

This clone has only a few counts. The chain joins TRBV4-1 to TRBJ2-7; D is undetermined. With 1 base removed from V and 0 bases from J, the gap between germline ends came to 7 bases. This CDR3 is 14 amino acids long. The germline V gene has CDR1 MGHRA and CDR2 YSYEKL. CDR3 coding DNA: TGCGCCAGCAGCCAAGTTCGAATCTCCTACGAGCAGTACTTC. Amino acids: CASSQVRISYEQYF.

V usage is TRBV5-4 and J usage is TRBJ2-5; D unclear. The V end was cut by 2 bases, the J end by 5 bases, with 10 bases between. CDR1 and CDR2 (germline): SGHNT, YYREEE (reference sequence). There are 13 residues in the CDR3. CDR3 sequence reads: CASSFPGLETQYF. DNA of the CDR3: TGTGCCAGCAGCTTTCCCGGGCTGGAGACCCAGTACTTC.

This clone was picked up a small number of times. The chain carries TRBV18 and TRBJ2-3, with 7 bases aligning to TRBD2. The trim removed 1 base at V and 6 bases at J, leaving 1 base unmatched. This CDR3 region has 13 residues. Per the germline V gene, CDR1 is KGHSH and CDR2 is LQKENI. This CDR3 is CASSPQAGDTQYF. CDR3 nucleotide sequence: TGTGCCAGCTCACCACAAGCGGGGGATACGCAGTATTTT.

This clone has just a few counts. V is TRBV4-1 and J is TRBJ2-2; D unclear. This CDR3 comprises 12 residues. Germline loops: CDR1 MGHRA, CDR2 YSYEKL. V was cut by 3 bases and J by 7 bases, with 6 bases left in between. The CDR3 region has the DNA TGCGCCAGCAGCCATAAGTTCGGGGAGCTGTTTTTT. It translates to CASSHKFGELFF.

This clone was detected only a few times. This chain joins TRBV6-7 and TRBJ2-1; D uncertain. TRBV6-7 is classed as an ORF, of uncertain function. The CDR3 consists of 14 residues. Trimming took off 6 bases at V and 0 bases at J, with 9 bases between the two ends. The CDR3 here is CASRSSSSYNEQFF. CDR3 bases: TGTGCCAGCAGATCCTCCAGCTCCTACAATGAGCAGTTCTTC.

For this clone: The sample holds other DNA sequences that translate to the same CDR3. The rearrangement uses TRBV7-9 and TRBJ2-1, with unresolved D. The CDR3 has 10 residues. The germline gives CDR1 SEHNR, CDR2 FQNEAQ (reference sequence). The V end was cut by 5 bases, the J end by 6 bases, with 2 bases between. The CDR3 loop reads CASSRNEQFF. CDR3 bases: TGTGCCAGCAGCCGCAATGAGCAGTTCTTC.

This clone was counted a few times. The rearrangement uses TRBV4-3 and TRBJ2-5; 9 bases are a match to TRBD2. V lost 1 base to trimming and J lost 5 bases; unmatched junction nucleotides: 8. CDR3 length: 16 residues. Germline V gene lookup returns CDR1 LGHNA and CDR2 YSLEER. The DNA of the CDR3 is TGCGCCAGCAGCCAAGTCGGTAGCGGGGGAGGGGAGACCCAGTACTTC. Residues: CASSQVGSGGGETQYF.

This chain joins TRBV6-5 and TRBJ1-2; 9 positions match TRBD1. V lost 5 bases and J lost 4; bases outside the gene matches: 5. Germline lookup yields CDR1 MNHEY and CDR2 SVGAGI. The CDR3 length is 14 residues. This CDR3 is CASSTGGEVYGYTF. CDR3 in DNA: TGTGCCAGCAGTACAGGGGGCGAGGTCTATGGCTACACCTTC.

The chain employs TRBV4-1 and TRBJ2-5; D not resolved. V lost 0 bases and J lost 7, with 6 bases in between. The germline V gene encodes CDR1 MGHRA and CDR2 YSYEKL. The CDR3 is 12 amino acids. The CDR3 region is CASSQDRVTQYF. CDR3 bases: TGCGCCAGCAGCCAAGATCGTGTGACCCAGTACTTC.